This T cell receptor beta chain was captured by sequencing in a study of T cells after yellow fever vaccination. Regarding the study as a whole: Among primary-vaccination clones, most reappeared after the booster, at 95% to 96% for CD4 and about 90% for CD8. There was a possibility that FACS-sorted repertoires contained abundant clonotypes contaminating from the bulk population. It was a small share of clonotypes that appeared in both CD4 and CD8 compartments.

The table lists this clonotype with many counts. The target antigen is unknown. TCRdb fed the 5' RACE reads into MiXCR, producing one record per CDR3 protein. Of about 320,000 distinct CDR3 sequences in the sample, 3.5% to 4.5% were seen once. Germline CDR1 LGHDT, CDR2 YNNKEL (reference sequence). V shed 6 bases and J shed 0 bases, with 23 bases lying between them. This CDR3 has 18 amino acids. The chain has TRBV3-1 and TRBJ1-2; TRBD1 might be the D (6 bases). This receptor was taken from a man younger than 35 who received the YFV17D yellow fever vaccine. Sequenced here: PBMCs, sampled 15 days after the yellow fever booster vaccination. CDR3 residues: CASSRSPKTGSANYGYTF. CDR3 bases: TGTGCCAGCAGTCGATCCCCCAAAACAGGGTCGGCTAACTATGGCTACACCTTC.